This TCR beta chain was recorded in a study of CD8 T cells in ankylosing spondylitis. Notes on the study in general: Significant enrichment of disease-linked clones was reportedly seen in matched ankylosing spondylitis synovial fluid.

This clonotype was detected many times. Its antigen is undetermined. Quantitative 5'-RACE with molecular barcodes was used to make the TCR beta libraries. MiXCR, applied by TCRdb to the 5' RACE reads, yields one record per CDR3 protein. Among about 42,000 distinct CDR3 sequences listed, about 4.2% were seen once. Germline assignment: CDR1 SGDLS and CDR2 YYNGEE. V gave up 0 bases and J gave up 5 bases; unmatched junction bases: 4. The CDR3 loop spans 15 amino acids. This clonotype was sampled from a female donor with ankylosing spondylitis or in good health (not recorded which). The rearrangement links TRBV9 to TRBJ2-3, with 9 bases that match TRBD2. The sequenced material came from blood, either unsorted or a sorted T cell fraction (not recorded which). CDR3 region: CASSVVPSGVDTQYF. The CDR3 nucleotides read TGTGCCAGCAGCGTAGTTCCTAGCGGGGTAGATACGCAGTATTTT.